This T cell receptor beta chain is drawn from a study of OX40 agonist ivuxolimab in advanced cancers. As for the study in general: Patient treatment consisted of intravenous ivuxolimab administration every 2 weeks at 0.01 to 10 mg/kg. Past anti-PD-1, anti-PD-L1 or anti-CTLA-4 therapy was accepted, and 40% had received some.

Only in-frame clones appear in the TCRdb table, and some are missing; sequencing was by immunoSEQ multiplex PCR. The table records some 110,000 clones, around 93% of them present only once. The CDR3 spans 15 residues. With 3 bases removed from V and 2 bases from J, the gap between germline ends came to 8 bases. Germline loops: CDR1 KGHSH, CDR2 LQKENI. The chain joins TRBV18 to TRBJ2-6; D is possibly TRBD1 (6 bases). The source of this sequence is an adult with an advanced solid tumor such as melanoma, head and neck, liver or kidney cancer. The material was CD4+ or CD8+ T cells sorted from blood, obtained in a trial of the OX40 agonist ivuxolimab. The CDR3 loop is CASSPTGAGANVLTF. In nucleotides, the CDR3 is TGTGCCAGCTCACCGACAGGTGCTGGGGCCAACGTCCTGACTTTC.